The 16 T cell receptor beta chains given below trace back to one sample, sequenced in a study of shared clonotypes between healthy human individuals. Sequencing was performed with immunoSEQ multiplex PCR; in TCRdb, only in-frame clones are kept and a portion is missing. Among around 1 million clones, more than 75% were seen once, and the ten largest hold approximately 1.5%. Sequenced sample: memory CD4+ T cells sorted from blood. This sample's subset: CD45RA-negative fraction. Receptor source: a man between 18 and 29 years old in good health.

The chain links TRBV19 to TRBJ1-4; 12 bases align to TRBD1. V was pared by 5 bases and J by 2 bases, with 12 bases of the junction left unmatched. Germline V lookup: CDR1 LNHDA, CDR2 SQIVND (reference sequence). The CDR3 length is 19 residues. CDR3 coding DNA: TGTGCCAGTAGTCACCGACGGGGACAGGGGGCCGGGACTAATGAAAAACTGTTTTTT. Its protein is CASSHRRGQGAGTNEKLFF.

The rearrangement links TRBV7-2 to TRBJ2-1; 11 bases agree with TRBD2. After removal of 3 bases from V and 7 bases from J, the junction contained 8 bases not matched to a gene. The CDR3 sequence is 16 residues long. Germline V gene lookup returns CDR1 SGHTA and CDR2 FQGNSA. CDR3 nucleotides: TGTGCCAGCAGCTTTTCCGGGACTAGCGGTAGTAATGAGCAGTTCTTC. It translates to CASSFSGTSGSNEQFF.

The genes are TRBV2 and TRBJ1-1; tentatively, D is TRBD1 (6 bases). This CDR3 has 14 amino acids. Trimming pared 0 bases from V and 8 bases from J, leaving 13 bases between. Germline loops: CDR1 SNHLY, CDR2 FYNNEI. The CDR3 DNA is TGTGCCAGCAGTGAAGCGCGAAATCAGGGGGAAGCTTTCTTT. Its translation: CASSEARNQGEAFF.

CDR3 sequence: CSAYLNTEAFF. Written as DNA, the CDR3 is TGCAGTGCTTACTTGAACACTGAAGCTTTCTTT. J is TRBJ1-1 and V is TRBV20-1; D call uncertain. CDR1 DFQATT and CDR2 SNEGSKA come from the germline V gene (reference sequence). The CDR3 is 11 residues long. Trimming left V 5 bases short and J 0 bases short, with 4 bases between.

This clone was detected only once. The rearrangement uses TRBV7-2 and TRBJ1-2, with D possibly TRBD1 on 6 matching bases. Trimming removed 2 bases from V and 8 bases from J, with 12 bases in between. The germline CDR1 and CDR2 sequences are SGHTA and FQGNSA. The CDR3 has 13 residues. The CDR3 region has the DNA TGTGCCAGCAGCTTATTAACAGGGCTCGGCTACACCTTC. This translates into CASSLLTGLGYTF.

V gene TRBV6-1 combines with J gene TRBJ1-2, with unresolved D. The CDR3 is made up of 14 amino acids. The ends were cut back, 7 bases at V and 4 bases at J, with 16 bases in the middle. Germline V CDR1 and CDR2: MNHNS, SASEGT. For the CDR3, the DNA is TGTGCCAGCACCCAGCTGGGAGGGTTCTATGGCTACACCTTC. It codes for CASTQLGGFYGYTF.

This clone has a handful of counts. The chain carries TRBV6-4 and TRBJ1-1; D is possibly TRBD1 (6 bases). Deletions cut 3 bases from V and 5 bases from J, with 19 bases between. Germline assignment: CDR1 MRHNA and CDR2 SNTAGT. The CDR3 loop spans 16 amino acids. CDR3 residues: CASSELRDNKATEAFF. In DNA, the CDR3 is TGTGCCAGCAGTGAGCTCCGGGACAATAAGGCGACTGAAGCTTTCTTT.

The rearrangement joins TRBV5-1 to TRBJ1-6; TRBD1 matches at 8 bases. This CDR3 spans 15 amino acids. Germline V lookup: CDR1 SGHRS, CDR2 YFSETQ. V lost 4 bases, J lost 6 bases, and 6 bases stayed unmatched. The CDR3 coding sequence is TGCGCCAGCAGCGTAGGGACAGGCCTTAATTCACCCCTCCACTTT. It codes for CASSVGTGLNSPLHF.

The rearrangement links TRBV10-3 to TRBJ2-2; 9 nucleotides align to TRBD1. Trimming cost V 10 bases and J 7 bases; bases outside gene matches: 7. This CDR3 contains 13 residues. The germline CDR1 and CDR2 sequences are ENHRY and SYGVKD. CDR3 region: CATKQGADGELFF. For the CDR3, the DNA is TGTGCCACCAAACAGGGGGCGGACGGGGAGCTGTTTTTT.

Written as DNA, the CDR3 is TGTGCCAGCAGTGAATTGAAGGATGCGCAGTACTTC. Protein: CASSELKDAQYF. V is TRBV6-1 and J is TRBJ2-7, with unresolved D. CDR3 length equals 12 residues. Trimming left V 2 bases short and J 9 bases short, with 11 bases between. From germline, CDR1 is MNHNS and CDR2 SASEGT.

CDR3 sequence (DNA): TGCGCCAGCAGCTCCAGCGGGGGGAACACTGAAGCTTTCTTT. Amino acid sequence: CASSSSGGNTEAFF. The gene calls are TRBV5-1 and TRBJ1-1, with D possibly matching TRBD1 (5 bases). V lost 3 bases to trimming and J lost 1 base, with 10 bases between them. The CDR3 spans 14 residues. Germline-derived CDR1 and CDR2 are SGHRS and YFSETQ.

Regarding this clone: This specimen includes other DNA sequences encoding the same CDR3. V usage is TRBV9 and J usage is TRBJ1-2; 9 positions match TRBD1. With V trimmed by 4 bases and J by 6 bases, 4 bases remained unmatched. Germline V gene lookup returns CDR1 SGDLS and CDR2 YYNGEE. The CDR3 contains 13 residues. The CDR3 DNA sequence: TGTGCCAGCAGCCCGGACAGGGGACATGGCTACACCTTC. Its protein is CASSPDRGHGYTF.

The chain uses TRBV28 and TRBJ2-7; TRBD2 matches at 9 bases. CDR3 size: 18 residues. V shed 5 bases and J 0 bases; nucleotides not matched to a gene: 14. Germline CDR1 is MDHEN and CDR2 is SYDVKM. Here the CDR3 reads CASSGGGRAGGLSYEQYF. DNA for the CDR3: TGTGCCAGCAGTGGGGGAGGCAGAGCGGGAGGTCTCTCCTACGAGCAGTACTTC.

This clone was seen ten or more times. In nucleotides, the CDR3 is TGTGCCATCAGGGACAGGGGCGGTATGGGCACAGATACGCAGTATTTT. Encoded protein: CAIRDRGGMGTDTQYF. The chain couples TRBV10-3 to TRBJ2-3; TRBD1 aligns across 9 bases. Germline V gives CDR1 ENHRY, CDR2 SYGVKD. The V segment lost 6 bases and the J segment 1 base; nucleotides outside the gene matches: 8. There are 16 residues in the CDR3.

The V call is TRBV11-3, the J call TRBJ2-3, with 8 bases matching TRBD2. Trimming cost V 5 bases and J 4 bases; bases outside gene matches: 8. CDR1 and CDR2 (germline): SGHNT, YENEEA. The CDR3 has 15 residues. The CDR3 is CASSPSGSVADTQYF. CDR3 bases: TGTGCCAGCAGCCCAAGCGGGAGTGTAGCAGATACGCAGTATTTT.

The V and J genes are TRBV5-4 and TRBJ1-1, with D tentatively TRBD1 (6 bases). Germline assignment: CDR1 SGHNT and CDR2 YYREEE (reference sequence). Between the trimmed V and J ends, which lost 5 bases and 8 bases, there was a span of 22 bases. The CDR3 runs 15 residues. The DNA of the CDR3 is TGTGCCAGCAGTACATACGGGGGGGCGAACCCAGAAGCTTTCTTT. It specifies CASSTYGGANPEAFF.